This is a list of T cell receptor beta chains from one sample in a study of T-cell memory formation after mild COVID-19. Via MiXCR, TCRdb re-called the 5' RACE reads, giving one row per CDR3 protein. The sample has about half a million distinct CDR3 sequences; about 18% are singletons. The specimen was PBMCs or a T cell subset sorted from them (not recorded which). The receptors were gathered from an adult woman who had mild COVID-19 (a few samples of this study predate the infection). Cell type and time point are not known. CDR3s include the opening cysteine and the closing phenylalanine or tryptophan. The D gene is left open where the match is weak. Size tells how often a clone was seen (once, few, many) or the class of an expanded clone, and some rows leave it out.

clone size: -
J gene: TRBJ1-6
V gene: TRBV30
D gene: -
CDR3 DNA: TGTGCCTGGAGTACCCCCGGAGGTCTCAATAATTCACCCCTCCACTTT
CDR3 protein: CAWSTPGGLNNSPLHF

clone size: -
J gene: TRBJ2-1
V gene: TRBV9
D gene: -
CDR3 DNA: TGTGCCAGCAAGGCGATGGCGGGACCCCACAATGAGCAGTTCTTC
CDR3 protein: CASKAMAGPHNEQFF

clone size: -
J gene: TRBJ1-6
V gene: TRBV9
D gene: -
CDR3 DNA: TGTGCCAGCAGCAGAGGACAGTTGAGCTCCTATAATTCACCCCTCCACTTT
CDR3 protein: CASSRGQLSSYNSPLHF

clone size: few
J gene: TRBJ1-2
V gene: TRBV20-1
D gene: TRBD1
CDR3 DNA: TGCAGTGCTAGGGGGGCCGGGACAGGTGGTAAAGTCTACACCTTC
CDR3 protein: CSARGAGTGGKVYTF

clone size: -
J gene: TRBJ1-1
V gene: TRBV5-6
D gene: -
CDR3 DNA: TGTGCCAGCAGCTTCGGAAGGGGGAGCCGGGGGCTAGCTTTCTTT
CDR3 protein: CASSFGRGSRGLAFF

clone size: -
J gene: TRBJ2-3
V gene: TRBV6-5
D gene: -
CDR3 DNA: TGTGCCAGCAATGGAGGGGGGCCGGGAGGCACAGATACGCAGTATTTT
CDR3 protein: CASNGGGPGGTDTQYF

clone size: -
J gene: TRBJ2-5
V gene: TRBV6-1
D gene: -
CDR3 DNA: TGTGCCAGCAGTGACCCCGCCAACCTAGAGACCCAGTACTTC
CDR3 protein: CASSDPANLETQYF

clone size: -
J gene: TRBJ1-2
V gene: TRBV4-3
D gene: -
CDR3 DNA: TGCGCCAGCAGCCATCCCCAGGGGAAAGGCTACACCTTC
CDR3 protein: CASSHPQGKGYTF

clone size: many
J gene: TRBJ2-7
V gene: TRBV29-1
D gene: -
CDR3 DNA: TGCAGCGTCTTGTCAGGCGAAGCCTACGAGCAGTACTTC
CDR3 protein: CSVLSGEAYEQYF

clone size: few
J gene: TRBJ1-1
V gene: TRBV24-1
D gene: -
CDR3 DNA: TGTGCCACGGCGGACGGGAACACTGAAGCTTTCTTT
CDR3 protein: CATADGNTEAFF

clone size: -
J gene: TRBJ2-2
V gene: TRBV12-3/TRBV12-4
D gene: -
CDR3 DNA: TGTGCCAGCGGAAAAAGGGCTTCGAGGGGGGAGCTGTTTTTT
CDR3 protein: CASGKRASRGELFF

clone size: few
J gene: TRBJ2-3
V gene: TRBV5-1
D gene: -
CDR3 DNA: TGCGCCAGCAGCCCGGGGGGCCGAGATACGCAGTATTTT
CDR3 protein: CASSPGGRDTQYF

clone size: few
J gene: TRBJ1-1
V gene: TRBV14
D gene: -
CDR3 DNA: TGTGCCAGCAGCTTATCCAGGGTCTGGAACACTGAAGCTTTCTTT
CDR3 protein: CASSLSRVWNTEAFF

clone size: few
J gene: TRBJ1-6
V gene: TRBV7-9
D gene: -
CDR3 DNA: TGTGCCAGCAGCTTAGGTTCTGTCGCATATAATTCACCCCTCCACTTT
CDR3 protein: CASSLGSVAYNSPLHF

clone size: -
J gene: TRBJ1-2
V gene: TRBV6-5
D gene: -
CDR3 DNA: TGTGCCAGCAGTTACGACGGGAGGGCTGCTGGAGGCTACACCTTC
CDR3 protein: CASSYDGRAAGGYTF

clone size: -
J gene: TRBJ2-7
V gene: TRBV7-2
D gene: TRBD2
CDR3 DNA: TGTGCCAGCAGCTTAGTCGGGGTAGTAGCGGGAGGAGCCTCCTACGAGCAGTACTTC
CDR3 protein: CASSLVGVVAGGASYEQYF

clone size: few
J gene: TRBJ2-7
V gene: TRBV18
D gene: -
CDR3 DNA: TGTGCCAGCTCACAACCGGGACAAGGCAGTGGGGGGCAGTACTTC
CDR3 protein: CASSQPGQGSGGQYF

clone size: -
J gene: TRBJ1-3
V gene: TRBV12-3/TRBV12-4
D gene: TRBD1
CDR3 DNA: TGTGCCAGCAGTCCCGGGACAGGGGGGGAATCTGGAAACACCATATATTTT
CDR3 protein: CASSPGTGGESGNTIYF

clone size: few
J gene: TRBJ1-2
V gene: TRBV5-1
D gene: TRBD1
CDR3 DNA: TGCGCCAGCAGCTTGGTAGGGGGCTCGTACTATGGCTACACCTTC
CDR3 protein: CASSLVGGSYYGYTF

clone size: -
J gene: TRBJ2-3
V gene: TRBV2
D gene: TRBD2
CDR3 DNA: TGTGCCAGCAAATCCCCCATAGGCGGGGGTAGCGGAGATACGCAGTATTTT
CDR3 protein: CASKSPIGGGSGDTQYF

clone size: few
J gene: TRBJ2-4
V gene: TRBV12-3/TRBV12-4
D gene: -
CDR3 DNA: TGTGCCAGCACCCCCCGGGGAGCCAAAAACATTCAGTACTTC
CDR3 protein: CASTPRGAKNIQYF

clone size: few
J gene: TRBJ1-1
V gene: TRBV6-6
D gene: -
CDR3 DNA: TGTGCCAGCACGCTGCAACGACAGGCCCAAGCTTTCTTT
CDR3 protein: CASTLQRQAQAFF

clone size: -
J gene: TRBJ1-5
V gene: TRBV5-6
D gene: -
CDR3 DNA: TGTGCCAGCAGCCCCAGGCAGGGTATCAATCAGCCCCAGCATTTT
CDR3 protein: CASSPRQGINQPQHF

clone size: few
J gene: TRBJ2-1
V gene: TRBV2
D gene: TRBD1
CDR3 DNA: TGTGCCAGTGAGACGACAGGGGATGAGCAGTTCTTC
CDR3 protein: CASETTGDEQFF

clone size: few
J gene: TRBJ2-1
V gene: TRBV7-9
D gene: -
CDR3 DNA: TGTGCCAGCGTCCCCGGGACTTTCAGCTCCTACAATGAGCAGTTCTTC
CDR3 protein: CASVPGTFSSYNEQFF

clone size: few
J gene: TRBJ2-1
V gene: TRBV10-3
D gene: -
CDR3 DNA: TGTGCCATCAGTGAGGGGGGACATTACAATGAGCAGTTCTTC
CDR3 protein: CAISEGGHYNEQFF

clone size: -
J gene: TRBJ2-7
V gene: TRBV20-1
D gene: -
CDR3 DNA: TGCAGTGCGACCAGTCCTCACAGCTCCTACGAGCAGTACTTC
CDR3 protein: CSATSPHSSYEQYF

clone size: few
J gene: TRBJ2-3
V gene: TRBV7-9
D gene: -
CDR3 DNA: TGTGCCAGCAGCCCGACAGTATCTGAAGATACGCAGTATTTT
CDR3 protein: CASSPTVSEDTQYF

clone size: -
J gene: TRBJ2-7
V gene: TRBV14
D gene: -
CDR3 DNA: TGTGCCAGCAGCCCGACCAATTCGGGTACATACGAGCAGTACTTC
CDR3 protein: CASSPTNSGTYEQYF

clone size: -
J gene: TRBJ2-3
V gene: TRBV7-2
D gene: TRBD2
CDR3 DNA: TGTGCCAGCAGCTTACCGGGACTAGCGGGAGGGGGGACAGATACGCAGTATTTT
CDR3 protein: CASSLPGLAGGGTDTQYF

clone size: -
J gene: TRBJ2-5
V gene: TRBV4-1
D gene: TRBD2
CDR3 DNA: TGCGCCAGCAGCCAAGTGGGCGGGGGGCCCCAGTACTTC
CDR3 protein: CASSQVGGGPQYF

clone size: few
J gene: TRBJ1-5
V gene: TRBV7-8
D gene: -
CDR3 DNA: TGTGCCAGCAGCTCCCGTTCGCAACAGCCCCAGCATTTT
CDR3 protein: CASSSRSQQPQHF

clone size: many
J gene: TRBJ1-6
V gene: TRBV5-1
D gene: -
CDR3 DNA: TGCGCCAGCAGCATAGAACAGGGTAGGGATTCACCCCTCCACTTT
CDR3 protein: CASSIEQGRDSPLHF

clone size: few
J gene: TRBJ2-3
V gene: TRBV5-1
D gene: TRBD2
CDR3 DNA: TGCGCCAGCAGCTTGCGGGGACTAGCGGTGGATACGCAGTATTTT
CDR3 protein: CASSLRGLAVDTQYF

clone size: many
J gene: TRBJ2-1
V gene: TRBV4-3
D gene: -
CDR3 DNA: TGCGCCAGCTCTCCAGGGACGGACTACAATGAGCAGTTCTTC
CDR3 protein: CASSPGTDYNEQFF

clone size: -
J gene: TRBJ2-7
V gene: TRBV12-3/TRBV12-4
D gene: -
CDR3 DNA: TGTGCCAGCACCCGGGAGTCGGGGGAGCAGTACTTC
CDR3 protein: CASTRESGEQYF

clone size: -
J gene: TRBJ2-7
V gene: TRBV18
D gene: -
CDR3 DNA: TGTGCCAGCTCACAGGGGGGTCCACTTTCCTCCTACGAGCAGTACTTC
CDR3 protein: CASSQGGPLSSYEQYF

clone size: -
J gene: TRBJ2-7
V gene: TRBV29-1
D gene: -
CDR3 DNA: TGCAGCGTTGTATGGGGGGGGCCCTACGAGCAGTACTTC
CDR3 protein: CSVVWGGPYEQYF

clone size: -
J gene: TRBJ2-1
V gene: TRBV24-1
D gene: TRBD2
CDR3 DNA: TGTGCCACCAGCCTAGCAGCGGGGAACAATGAGCAGTTCTTC
CDR3 protein: CATSLAAGNNEQFF

clone size: -
J gene: TRBJ2-7
V gene: TRBV7-9
D gene: -
CDR3 DNA: TGTGCCAGCAGCTTAGACTCGTCTAGGGAGCAGTACTTC
CDR3 protein: CASSLDSSREQYF

clone size: few
J gene: TRBJ2-7
V gene: TRBV11-1
D gene: -
CDR3 DNA: TGTGCCAGCAGCTTAAGGACCCGGACCTACGAGCAGTACTTC
CDR3 protein: CASSLRTRTYEQYF

clone size: -
J gene: TRBJ1-5
V gene: TRBV12-3/TRBV12-4
D gene: -
CDR3 DNA: TGTGCCAGCAGTTTTGGGGGAGGGAGCAATCAGCCCCAGCATTTT
CDR3 protein: CASSFGGGSNQPQHF

clone size: few
J gene: TRBJ2-3
V gene: TRBV6-2/TRBV6-3
D gene: -
CDR3 DNA: TGTGCCAGCAGTTACTCTGGTACAGGGAGTACGCAGTATTTT
CDR3 protein: CASSYSGTGSTQYF

clone size: many
J gene: TRBJ2-3
V gene: TRBV7-8
D gene: -
CDR3 DNA: TGTGCCAGCACACCAGGGCGGCGGGATAGGACAGATACGCAGTATTTT
CDR3 protein: CASTPGRRDRTDTQYF

clone size: few
J gene: TRBJ1-2
V gene: TRBV20-1
D gene: -
CDR3 DNA: TGCAGTGCTAGAGATAAGGATGGGGGATTTAATGGCTACACCTTC
CDR3 protein: CSARDKDGGFNGYTF